This T cell receptor (beta chain) was retrieved from a study of CD8 T cells in Susac syndrome. Study-level findings and limits: Only a relatively small number of individuals were included in the TCR sequencing and HLA analysis.

Isolation of CD8+ and CD4+ T cells was performed negatively, whereas enrichment of TEMRA cells was done by FACS. The CDR3 is 13 residues long. Trimming stripped 2 bases from V and 0 bases from J, with 6 bases between. Germline CDR1 SGDLS, CDR2 YYNGEE. RNA amounts of about 0.45 to 1 ug underwent reverse transcription with random hexamers. Multiplex immunoSEQ PCR targeted 54 Vbeta and 13 Jbeta TCR beta segments. TCRdb re-called the immunoSEQ multiplex PCR reads through MiXCR, storing one row per CDR3 protein. Of 65,000 to 80,000 distinct CDR3 sequences listed, around 90% are singletons. For this clonotype: Its antigen is still unknown.

The TCR sequence derives from a human donor with multiple sclerosis. This chain links TRBV9 with TRBJ2-7; D may correspond to TRBD1 or TRBD2 (5 bases each). Source material: CD8+ T cells from PBMCs. The CDR3 spells CASSVGGSYEQYF. CDR3 sequence (DNA): TGTGCCAGCAGCGTTGGGGGCTCCTACGAGCAGTACTTC.